Each of the 9 T cell receptor beta chains below was sequenced from the same sample in a study of cytomegalovirus exposure and HLA in healthy donors. The primer mix had 60 Vbeta and 13 Jbeta primers. Using immunoSEQ multiplex PCR, the repertoire was profiled, and TCRdb retains in-frame clones only, with some absent. The repertoire holds over 45,000 clones, with around 81% as singletons. The source material was PBMCs. These receptors were collected from a boy aged 5-17 years in good health and CMV-seropositive.

The chain employs TRBV5-6 and TRBJ2-1; no clear D gene. V lost 4 bases and J 0 bases, leaving 14 bases between the germline ends. CDR3 length: 16 amino acids. Germline-derived CDR1 and CDR2 are SGHDT and YYEEEE. CDR3 residues: CASSTETFSSYNEQFF. The CDR3 nucleotides read TGTGCCAGCAGCACTGAAACCTTTTCCTCCTACAATGAGCAGTTCTTC.

The chain uses TRBV5-1 and TRBJ2-1, with TRBD1 as a possible D gene (5 bases). Germline V gene lookup returns CDR1 SGHRS and CDR2 YFSETQ. Trimming took 4 bases from V and 9 from J, leaving 20 bases between them. The CDR3 is made up of 15 amino acids. The CDR3 protein is CASSQVRAGFSEQFF. DNA of the CDR3: TGCGCCAGCAGCCAGGTCCGGGCAGGGTTCAGTGAGCAGTTCTTC.

The CDR3 nucleotides read TGTGCCAGTAGTATAATTTTCGGGGGTCACTATGGCTACACCTTC. Translating gives CASSIIFGGHYGYTF. The chain couples TRBV19 to TRBJ1-2, with D possibly being TRBD1 (5 bases). V was shortened by 2 bases and J by 3 bases, with 13 bases between the two germline ends. The CDR3 length is 15 residues. CDR1 is LNHDA, CDR2 SQIVND, per germline (reference sequence). The variable domain in full, completed from reference TRBV19 and TRBJ1-2, reads DGGITQSPKYLFRKEGQNVTLSCEQNLNHDAMYWYRQDPGQGLRLIYYSQIVNDFQKGDIAEGYSVSREKKESFPLTVTSAQKNPTAFYLCASSIIFGGHYGYTFGSGTRLTVV.

The chain is built from TRBV19 and TRBJ1-1; a possible D gene is TRBD1 (6 bases). The CDR3 has 17 residues. Trimming left V 3 bases short and J 2 bases short, with 19 bases between. Germline loops: CDR1 LNHDA, CDR2 SQIVND (reference sequence). CDR3 residues: CASSITSTTGPNTEAFF. The DNA of the CDR3 is TGTGCCAGTAGTATTACTTCCACGACAGGCCCCAACACTGAAGCTTTCTTT.

The V gene is TRBV5-4, the J gene TRBJ1-4; D is unresolved. V dropped 4 bases and J dropped 0 bases, with 4 bases sitting between them. Germline V gene sequence: CDR1 SGHNT, CDR2 YYREEE (reference sequence). The CDR3 is 13 residues long. DNA for the CDR3: TGTGCCAGCAGCCTACCAACTAATGAAAAACTGTTTTTT. This encodes CASSLPTNEKLFF.

The table lists this clone with a few counts. V and J are TRBV6-6 and TRBJ1-2, with a possible D match to TRBD1 (5 bases). The CDR3 covers 12 residues. V was clipped by 7 bases and J by 1 base, with 7 bases between them. Germline V gives CDR1 MNHNY, CDR2 SVGAGI (reference sequence). The CDR3: CASIDSNYGYTF. CDR3 nucleotide sequence: TGTGCCAGCATCGACAGTAACTATGGCTACACCTTC.

The V gene is TRBV6-4, the J gene TRBJ2-3; 9 nucleotides match TRBD1. The CDR3 has 15 residues. Germline V gene sequence: CDR1 MRHNA, CDR2 SNTAGT. J was trimmed by 0 bases and V by 6 bases; bases with no gene match: 4. DNA of the CDR3: TGTGCCAGCAGCTTGGGACAGGGAAGCACAGATACGCAGTATTTT. Translated, it gives CASSLGQGSTDTQYF.

The chain links TRBV9 to TRBJ1-3, with TRBD1 identical over 7 bases. The CDR3 spans 14 residues. Germline assignment: CDR1 SGDLS and CDR2 YYNGEE. V dropped 7 bases and J dropped 2; count of bases not matched to a gene: 6. The CDR3 protein is CASGKTGTGNTIYF. The CDR3 coding sequence is TGTGCCAGCGGGAAGACAGGGACTGGAAACACCATATATTTT.

The V call is TRBV7-9, the J call TRBJ1-4; 10 nucleotides line up with TRBD1. From germline, CDR1 is SEHNR and CDR2 FQNEAQ (reference sequence). The CDR3 is 18 amino acids. V lost 4 bases and J lost 6; bases outside the gene matches: 14. DNA of the CDR3: TGTGCCAGCAGCTCTATAGCCGGACAGGGGGTTAGGGATGAAAAACTGTTTTTT. Translating it yields CASSSIAGQGVRDEKLFF.